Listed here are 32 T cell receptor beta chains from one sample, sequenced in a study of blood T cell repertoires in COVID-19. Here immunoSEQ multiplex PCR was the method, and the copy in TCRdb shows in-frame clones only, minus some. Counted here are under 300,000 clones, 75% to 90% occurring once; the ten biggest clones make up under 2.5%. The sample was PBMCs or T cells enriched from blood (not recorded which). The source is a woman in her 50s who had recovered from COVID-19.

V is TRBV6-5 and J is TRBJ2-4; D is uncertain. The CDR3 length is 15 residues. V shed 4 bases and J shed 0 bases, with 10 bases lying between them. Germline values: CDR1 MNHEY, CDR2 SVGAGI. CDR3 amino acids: CASSSGRLAKNIQYF. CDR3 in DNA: TGTGCCAGCAGTTCCGGTAGACTAGCCAAAAACATTCAGTACTTC.

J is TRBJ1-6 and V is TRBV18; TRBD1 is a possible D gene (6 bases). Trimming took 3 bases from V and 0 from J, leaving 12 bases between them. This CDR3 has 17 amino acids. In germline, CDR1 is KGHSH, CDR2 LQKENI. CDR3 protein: CASSPGDTSSYNSPLHF. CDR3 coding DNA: TGTGCCAGCTCACCGGGGGACACCAGCTCCTATAATTCACCCCTCCACTTT.

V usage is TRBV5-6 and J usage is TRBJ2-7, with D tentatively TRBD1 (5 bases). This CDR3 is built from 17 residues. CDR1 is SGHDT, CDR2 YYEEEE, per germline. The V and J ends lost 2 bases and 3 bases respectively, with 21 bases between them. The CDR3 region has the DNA TGTGCCAGCAGCTTCCTTGGTGACAGTGTCAAGTACTACGAGCAGTACTTC. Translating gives CASSFLGDSVKYYEQYF.

The CDR3 DNA sequence: TGTGCCAGCAGCCAAGATCGGGCTAGCGGGATGATGAGCGAGCAGTACTTC. It encodes CASSQDRASGMMSEQYF. The chain carries TRBV4-2 and TRBJ2-7; 9 positions match TRBD2. The germline V gene has CDR1 LGHNA and CDR2 YNFKEQ. This CDR3 has 17 residues. V lost 0 bases to trimming and J lost 6 bases; unmatched junction nucleotides: 12.

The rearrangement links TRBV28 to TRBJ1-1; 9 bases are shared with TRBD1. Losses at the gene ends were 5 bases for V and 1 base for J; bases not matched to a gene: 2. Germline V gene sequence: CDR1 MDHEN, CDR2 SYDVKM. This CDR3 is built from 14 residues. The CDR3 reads CASSQGQGNTEAFF. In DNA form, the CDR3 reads TGTGCCAGCAGTCAGGGACAGGGGAACACTGAAGCTTTCTTT.

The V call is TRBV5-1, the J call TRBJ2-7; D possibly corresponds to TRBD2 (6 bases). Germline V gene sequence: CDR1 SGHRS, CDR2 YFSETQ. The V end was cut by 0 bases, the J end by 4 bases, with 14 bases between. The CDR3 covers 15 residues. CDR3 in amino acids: CASSLGAGRLYEQYF. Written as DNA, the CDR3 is TGCGCCAGCAGCTTGGGAGCGGGCCGCCTTTACGAGCAGTACTTC. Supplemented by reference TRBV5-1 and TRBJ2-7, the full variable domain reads KAGVTQTPRYLIKTRGQQVTLSCSPISGHRSVSWYQQTPGQGLQFLFEYFSETQRNKGNFPGRFSGRQFSNSRSEMNVSTLELGDSALYLCASSLGAGRLYEQYFGPGTRLTVT.

The CDR3 region is CASSGYGSNQPQHF. CDR3 nucleotide sequence: TGTGCCAGCAGCGGTTATGGCAGCAATCAGCCCCAGCATTTT. The chain employs TRBV7-9 and TRBJ1-5, with D unclear. Germline CDR1 reads SEHNR; CDR2 reads FQNEAQ (reference sequence). V dropped 5 bases and J dropped 1 base, with 9 bases sitting between them. This CDR3 spans 14 amino acids.

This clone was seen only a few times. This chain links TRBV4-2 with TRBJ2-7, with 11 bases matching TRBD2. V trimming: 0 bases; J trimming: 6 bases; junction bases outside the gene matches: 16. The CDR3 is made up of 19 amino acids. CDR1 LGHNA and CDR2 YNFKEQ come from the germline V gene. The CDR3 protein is CASSQDTSSGRTLLSEQYF. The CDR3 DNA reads TGTGCCAGCAGCCAAGATACGTCTAGCGGGAGGACTTTACTTAGCGAGCAGTACTTC.

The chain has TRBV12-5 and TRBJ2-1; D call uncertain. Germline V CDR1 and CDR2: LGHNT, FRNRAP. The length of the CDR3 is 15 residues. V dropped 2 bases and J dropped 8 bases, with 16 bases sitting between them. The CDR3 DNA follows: TGTGCTAGTGGTTTGCCCCCGAGACCGAGCGATGAGCAGTTCTTC. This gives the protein CASGLPPRPSDEQFF.

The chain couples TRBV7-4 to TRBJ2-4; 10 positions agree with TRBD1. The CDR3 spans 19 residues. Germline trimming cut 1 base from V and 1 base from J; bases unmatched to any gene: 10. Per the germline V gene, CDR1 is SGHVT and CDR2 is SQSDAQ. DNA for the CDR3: TGTGCCAGCAGCTTAGGAGGGACAGGGGTTGGATGGGCCAAAAACATTCAGTACTTC. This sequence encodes CASSLGGTGVGWAKNIQYF.

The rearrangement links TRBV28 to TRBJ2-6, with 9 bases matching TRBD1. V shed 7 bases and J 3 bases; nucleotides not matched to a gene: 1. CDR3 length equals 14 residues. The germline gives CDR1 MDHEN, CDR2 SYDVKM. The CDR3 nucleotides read TGTGCCAGCACGGACAGGGGTGGGGCCAACGTCCTGACTTTC. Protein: CASTDRGGANVLTF.

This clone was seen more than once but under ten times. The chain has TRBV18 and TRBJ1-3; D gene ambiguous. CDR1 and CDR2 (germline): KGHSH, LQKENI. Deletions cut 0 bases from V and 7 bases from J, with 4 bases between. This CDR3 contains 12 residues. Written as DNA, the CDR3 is TGTGCCAGCTCACCACCCGCGAACACCATATATTTT. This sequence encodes CASSPPANTIYF.

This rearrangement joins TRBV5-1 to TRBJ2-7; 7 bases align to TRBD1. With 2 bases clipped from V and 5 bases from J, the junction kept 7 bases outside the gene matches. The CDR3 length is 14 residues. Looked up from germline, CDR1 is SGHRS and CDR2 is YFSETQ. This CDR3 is CASSFIDREDEQYF. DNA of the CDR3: TGCGCCAGCAGCTTTATCGACAGGGAAGACGAGCAGTACTTC.

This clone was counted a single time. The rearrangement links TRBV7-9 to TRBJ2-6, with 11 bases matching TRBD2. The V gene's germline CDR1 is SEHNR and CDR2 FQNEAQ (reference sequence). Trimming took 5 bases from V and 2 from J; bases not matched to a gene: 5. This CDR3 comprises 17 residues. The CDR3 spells CASSIPGLAAGANVLTF. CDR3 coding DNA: TGTGCCAGCAGCATACCGGGACTAGCGGCTGGGGCCAACGTCCTGACTTTC.

CDR3 region: CASSIDRTGGSPEAFF. CDR3 bases: TGTGCCAGTAGTATAGATAGGACAGGGGGCTCTCCTGAAGCTTTCTTT. The genes are TRBV19 and TRBJ1-1, with TRBD1 matching over 11 bases. CDR1 is LNHDA, CDR2 SQIVND, per germline (reference sequence). CDR3 length: 16 residues. Losses at the gene ends were 0 bases for V and 6 bases for J; bases not matched to a gene: 6.

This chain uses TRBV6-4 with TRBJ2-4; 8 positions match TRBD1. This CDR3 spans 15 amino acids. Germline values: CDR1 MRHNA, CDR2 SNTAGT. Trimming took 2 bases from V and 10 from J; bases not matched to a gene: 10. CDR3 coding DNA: TGTGCCAGCAGTGACAATAGGAACAGGGGGAGGATTCAGTACTTC. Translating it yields CASSDNRNRGRIQYF.

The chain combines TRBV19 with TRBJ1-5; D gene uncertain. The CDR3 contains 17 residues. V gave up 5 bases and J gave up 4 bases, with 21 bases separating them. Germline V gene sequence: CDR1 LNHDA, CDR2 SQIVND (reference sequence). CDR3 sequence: CASSSNLAQDLNQPQHF. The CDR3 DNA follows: TGTGCCAGTAGTTCAAACCTCGCCCAGGATCTAAATCAGCCCCAGCATTTT.

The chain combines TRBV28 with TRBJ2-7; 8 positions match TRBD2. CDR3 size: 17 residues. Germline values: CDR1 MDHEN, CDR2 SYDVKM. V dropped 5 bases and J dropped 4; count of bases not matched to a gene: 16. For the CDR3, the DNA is TGTGCCAGCAGTCCCCCGGTTATCAAGCGGGAGTCATACGAGCAGTACTTC. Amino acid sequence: CASSPPVIKRESYEQYF.

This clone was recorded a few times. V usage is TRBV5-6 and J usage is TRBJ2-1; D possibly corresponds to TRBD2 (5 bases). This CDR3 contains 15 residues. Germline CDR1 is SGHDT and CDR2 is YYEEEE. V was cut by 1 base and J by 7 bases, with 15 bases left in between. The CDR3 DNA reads TGTGCCAGCAGCTTGCGGAGGAGAACAGTAAATGAGCAGTTCTTC. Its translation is CASSLRRRTVNEQFF. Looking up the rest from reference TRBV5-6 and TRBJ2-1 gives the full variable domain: DAGVTQSPTHLIKTRGQQVTLRCSPKSGHDTVSWYQQALGQGPQFIFQYYEEEERQRGNFPDRFSGHQFPNYSSELNVNALLLGDSALYLCASSLRRRTVNEQFFGPGTRLTVL.

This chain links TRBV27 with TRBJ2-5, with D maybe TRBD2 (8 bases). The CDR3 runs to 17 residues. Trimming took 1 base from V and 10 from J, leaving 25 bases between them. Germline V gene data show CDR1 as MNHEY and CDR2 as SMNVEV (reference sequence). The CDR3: CASSLYGTGGGYYVQYF. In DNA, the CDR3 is TGTGCCAGCAGTTTATATGGGACGGGAGGGGGCTACTATGTCCAGTACTTC.

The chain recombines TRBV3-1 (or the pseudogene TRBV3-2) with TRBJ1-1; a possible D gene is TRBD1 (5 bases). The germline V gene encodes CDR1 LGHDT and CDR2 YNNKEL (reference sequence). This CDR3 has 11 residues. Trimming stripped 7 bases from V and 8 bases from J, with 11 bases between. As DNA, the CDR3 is TGTGCCAGCACCCTCGGGGGGGAAGCTTTCTTT. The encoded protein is CASTLGGEAFF.

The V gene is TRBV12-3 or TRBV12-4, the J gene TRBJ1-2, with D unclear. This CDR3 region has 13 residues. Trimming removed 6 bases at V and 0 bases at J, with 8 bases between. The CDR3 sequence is CASSMTTNYGYTF. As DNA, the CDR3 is TGTGCCAGCAGCATGACAACTAACTATGGCTACACCTTC.

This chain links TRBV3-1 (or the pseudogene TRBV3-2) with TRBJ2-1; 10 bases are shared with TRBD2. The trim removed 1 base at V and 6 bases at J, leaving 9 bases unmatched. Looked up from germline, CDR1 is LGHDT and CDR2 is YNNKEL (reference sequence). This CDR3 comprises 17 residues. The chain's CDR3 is CASSQARSSGSGNEQFF. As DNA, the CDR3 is TGTGCCAGCAGCCAAGCTAGATCTAGCGGGAGTGGCAATGAGCAGTTCTTC.

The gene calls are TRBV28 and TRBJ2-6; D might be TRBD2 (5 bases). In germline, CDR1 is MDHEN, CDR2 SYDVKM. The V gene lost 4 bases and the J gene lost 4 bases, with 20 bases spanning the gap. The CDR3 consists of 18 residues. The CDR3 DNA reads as TGTGCCAGCAGTTCACTTCAGACACTAGGGCCGGGGGCCAACGTCCTGACTTTC. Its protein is CASSSLQTLGPGANVLTF.

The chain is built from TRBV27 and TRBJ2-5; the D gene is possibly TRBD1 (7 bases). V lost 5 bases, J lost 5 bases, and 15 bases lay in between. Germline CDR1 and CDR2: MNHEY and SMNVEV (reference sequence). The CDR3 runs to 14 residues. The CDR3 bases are TGTGCCAGCAGTGGAGGGGGCGCAGGGGAGACCCAGTACTTC. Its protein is CASSGGGAGETQYF.

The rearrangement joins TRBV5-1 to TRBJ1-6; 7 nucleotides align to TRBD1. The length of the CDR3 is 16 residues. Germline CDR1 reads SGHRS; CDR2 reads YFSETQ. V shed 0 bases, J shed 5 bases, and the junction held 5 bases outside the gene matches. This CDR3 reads CASSLGAGTDNSPLHF. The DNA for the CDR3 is TGCGCCAGCAGCTTGGGGGCCGGGACAGATAATTCACCCCTCCACTTT.

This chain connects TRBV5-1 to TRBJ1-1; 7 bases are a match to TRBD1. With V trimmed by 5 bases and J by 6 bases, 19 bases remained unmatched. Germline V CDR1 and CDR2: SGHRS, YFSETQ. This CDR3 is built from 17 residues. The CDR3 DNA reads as TGCGCCAGCAGAAGGGGGCAACTCCCTGACAGCATCGCTGAAGCTTTCTTT. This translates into CASRRGQLPDSIAEAFF.

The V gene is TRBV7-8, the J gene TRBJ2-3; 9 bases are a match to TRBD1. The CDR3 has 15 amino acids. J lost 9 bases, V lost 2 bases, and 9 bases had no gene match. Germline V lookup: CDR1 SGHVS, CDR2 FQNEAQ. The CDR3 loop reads CASSLRARGQGTQYF. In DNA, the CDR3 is TGTGCCAGCAGCTTAAGGGCGCGGGGACAGGGCACGCAGTATTTT. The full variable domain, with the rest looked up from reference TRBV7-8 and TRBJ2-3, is GAGVSQSPRYKVAKRGQDVALRCDPISGHVSLFWYQQALGQGPEFLTYFQNEAQLDKSGLPSDRFFAERPEGSVSTLKIQRTQQEDSAVYLCASSLRARGQGTQYFGPGTRLTVL.

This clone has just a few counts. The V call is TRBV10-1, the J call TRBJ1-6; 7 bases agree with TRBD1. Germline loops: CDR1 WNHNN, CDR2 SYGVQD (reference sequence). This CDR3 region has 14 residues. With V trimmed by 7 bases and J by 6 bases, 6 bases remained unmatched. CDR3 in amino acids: CASNTGTVNSPLHF. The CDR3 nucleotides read TGCGCCAGCAATACCGGGACAGTTAATTCACCCCTCCACTTT.

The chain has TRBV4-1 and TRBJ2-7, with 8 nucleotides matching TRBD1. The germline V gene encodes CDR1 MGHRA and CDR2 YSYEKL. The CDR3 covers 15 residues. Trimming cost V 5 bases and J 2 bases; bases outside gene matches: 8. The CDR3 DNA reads TGCGCCAGCAGCACCTATCACAGGGGGGCCTACGAGCAGTACTTC. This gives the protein CASSTYHRGAYEQYF.

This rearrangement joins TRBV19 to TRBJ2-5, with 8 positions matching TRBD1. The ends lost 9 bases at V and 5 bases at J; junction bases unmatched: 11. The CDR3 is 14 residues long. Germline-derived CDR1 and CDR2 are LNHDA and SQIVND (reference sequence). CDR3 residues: CASTKRGQDETQYF. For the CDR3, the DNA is TGTGCCAGCACCAAGAGGGGACAGGATGAGACCCAGTACTTC.

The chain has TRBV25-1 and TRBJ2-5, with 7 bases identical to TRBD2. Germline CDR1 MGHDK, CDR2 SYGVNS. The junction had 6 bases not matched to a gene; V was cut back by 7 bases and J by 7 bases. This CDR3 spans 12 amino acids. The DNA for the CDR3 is TGTGCCAGCAAAGGTCCGGGGGGGACCCAGTACTTC. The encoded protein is CASKGPGGTQYF.